This TCR beta chain was sequenced for a study of CD8 T cells in ankylosing spondylitis. TCRdb recomputed calls from the 5' RACE reads with MiXCR, one row per CDR3 protein. This sample has 40,000 or so distinct CDR3 sequences, with about 3% found just once. The study, taken as a whole, reports: Made up of under 10 highly homologous variants, a TCR beta motif appeared characteristic of ankylosing spondylitis blood.

The V gene's germline CDR1 is SGDLS and CDR2 YYNGEE. V trimming: 0 bases; J trimming: 5 bases; junction bases outside the gene matches: 7. CDR3 length equals 15 residues. This clonotype appeared many times. The target antigen is unknown. This chain links TRBV9 with TRBJ2-5, with 7 bases aligning to TRBD1. The TCR originated in a male donor with ankylosing spondylitis or in good health (not recorded which). Material: blood, either unsorted or a sorted T cell fraction (not recorded which). The CDR3: CASSVGGQVRETQYF. The DNA of the CDR3 is TGTGCCAGCAGCGTAGGAGGACAGGTCAGGGAGACCCAGTACTTC.